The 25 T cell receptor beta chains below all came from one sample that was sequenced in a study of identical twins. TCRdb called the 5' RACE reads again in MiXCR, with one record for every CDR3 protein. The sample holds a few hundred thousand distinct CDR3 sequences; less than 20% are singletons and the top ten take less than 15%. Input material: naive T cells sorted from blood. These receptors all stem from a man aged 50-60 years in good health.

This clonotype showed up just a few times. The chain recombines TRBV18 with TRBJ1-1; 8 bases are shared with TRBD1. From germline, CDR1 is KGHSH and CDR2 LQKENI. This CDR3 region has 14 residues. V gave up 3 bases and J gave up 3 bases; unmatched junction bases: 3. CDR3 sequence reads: CASSPTGADTEAFF. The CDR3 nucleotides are TGTGCCAGCTCACCGACAGGGGCGGACACTGAAGCTTTCTTT.

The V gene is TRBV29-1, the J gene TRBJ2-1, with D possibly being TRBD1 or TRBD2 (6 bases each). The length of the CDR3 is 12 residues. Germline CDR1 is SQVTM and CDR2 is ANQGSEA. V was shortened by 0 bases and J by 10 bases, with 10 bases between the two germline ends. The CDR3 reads CSVEDRGLEQFF. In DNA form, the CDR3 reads TGCAGCGTTGAAGATCGGGGGCTAGAGCAGTTCTTC.

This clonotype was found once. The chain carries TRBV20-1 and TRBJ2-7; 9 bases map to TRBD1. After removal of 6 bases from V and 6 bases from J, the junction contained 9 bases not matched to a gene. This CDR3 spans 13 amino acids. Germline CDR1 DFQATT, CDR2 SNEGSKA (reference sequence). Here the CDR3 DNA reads TGCAGTGCGACACAGGGGGCTATAGGCGAGCAGTACTTC. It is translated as CSATQGAIGEQYF.

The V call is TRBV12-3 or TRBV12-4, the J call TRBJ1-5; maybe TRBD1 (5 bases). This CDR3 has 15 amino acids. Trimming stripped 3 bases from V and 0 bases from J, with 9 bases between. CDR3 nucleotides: TGTGCCAGCAGTTTGAGGGGATTTAGCAATCAGCCCCAGCATTTT. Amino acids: CASSLRGFSNQPQHF.

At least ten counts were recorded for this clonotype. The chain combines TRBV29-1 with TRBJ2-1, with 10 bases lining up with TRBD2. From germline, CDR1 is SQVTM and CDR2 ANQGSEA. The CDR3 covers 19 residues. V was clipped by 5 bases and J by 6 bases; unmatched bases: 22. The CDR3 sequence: CSVIQGAIAGGPLGNEQFF. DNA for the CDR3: TGCAGCGTTATCCAGGGTGCGATAGCGGGAGGACCCCTGGGCAATGAGCAGTTCTTC.

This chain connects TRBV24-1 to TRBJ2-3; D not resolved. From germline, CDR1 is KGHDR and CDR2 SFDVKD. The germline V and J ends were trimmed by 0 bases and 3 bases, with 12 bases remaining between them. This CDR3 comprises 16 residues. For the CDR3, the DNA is TGTGCCACCAGTGATTTGACCCCTGGATCGACAGATACGCAGTATTTT. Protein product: CATSDLTPGSTDTQYF.

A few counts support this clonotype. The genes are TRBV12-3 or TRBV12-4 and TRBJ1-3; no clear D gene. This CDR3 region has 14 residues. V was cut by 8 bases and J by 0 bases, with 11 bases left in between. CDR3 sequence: CASGGLSSGNTIYF. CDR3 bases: TGTGCCAGCGGTGGGCTTAGCTCTGGAAACACCATATATTTT.

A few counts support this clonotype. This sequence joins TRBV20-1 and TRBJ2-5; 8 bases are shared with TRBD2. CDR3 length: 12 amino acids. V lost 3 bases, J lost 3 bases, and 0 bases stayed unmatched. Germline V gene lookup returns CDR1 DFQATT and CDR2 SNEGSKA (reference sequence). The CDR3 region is CSARRGEETQYF. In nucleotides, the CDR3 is TGCAGTGCTAGGCGGGGGGAAGAGACCCAGTACTTC.

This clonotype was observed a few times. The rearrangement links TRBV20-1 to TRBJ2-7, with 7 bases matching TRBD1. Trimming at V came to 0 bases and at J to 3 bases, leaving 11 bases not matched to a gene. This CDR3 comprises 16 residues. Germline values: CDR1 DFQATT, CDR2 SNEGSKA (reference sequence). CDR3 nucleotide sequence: TGCAGTGCTAGAGATCTTAAGGGACAGCTGATCTACGAGCAGTACTTC. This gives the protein CSARDLKGQLIYEQYF.

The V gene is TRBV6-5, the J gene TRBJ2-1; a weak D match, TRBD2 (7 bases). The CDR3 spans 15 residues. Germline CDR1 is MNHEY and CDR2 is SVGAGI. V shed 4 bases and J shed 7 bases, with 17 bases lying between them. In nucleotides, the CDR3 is TGTGCCAGCAGTTTTCAAAGGGGGGGGTGGAATGAGCAGTTCTTC. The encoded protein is CASSFQRGGWNEQFF.

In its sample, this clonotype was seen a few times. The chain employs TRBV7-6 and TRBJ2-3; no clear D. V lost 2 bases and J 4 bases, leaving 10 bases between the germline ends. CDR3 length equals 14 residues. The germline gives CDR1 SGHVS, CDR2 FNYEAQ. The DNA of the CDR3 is TGTGCCAGCAGCTTAAGCCTAGTCCCAGATACGCAGTATTTT. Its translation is CASSLSLVPDTQYF.

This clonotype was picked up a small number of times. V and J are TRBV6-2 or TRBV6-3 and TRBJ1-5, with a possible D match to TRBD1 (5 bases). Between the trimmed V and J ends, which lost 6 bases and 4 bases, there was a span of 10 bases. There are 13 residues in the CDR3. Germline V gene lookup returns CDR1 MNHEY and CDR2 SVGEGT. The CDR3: CASSDAGNQPQHF. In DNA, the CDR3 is TGTGCCAGCAGCGATGCAGGGAATCAGCCCCAGCATTTT.

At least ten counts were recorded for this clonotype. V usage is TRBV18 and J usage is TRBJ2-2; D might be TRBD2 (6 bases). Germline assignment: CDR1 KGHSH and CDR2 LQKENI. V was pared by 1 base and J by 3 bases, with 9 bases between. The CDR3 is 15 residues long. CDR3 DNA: TGTGCCAGCTCACCACGGAGGGGAGACACCGGGGAGCTGTTTTTT. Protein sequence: CASSPRRGDTGELFF.

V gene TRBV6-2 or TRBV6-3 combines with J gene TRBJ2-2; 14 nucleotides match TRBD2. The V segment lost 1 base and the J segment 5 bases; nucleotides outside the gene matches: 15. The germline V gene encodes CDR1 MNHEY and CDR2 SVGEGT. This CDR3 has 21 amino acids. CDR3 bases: TGTGCCAGCAGTTACTTAAACAGACCAGGACTAGCGGGAGGACGAACCGGGGAGCTGTTTTTT. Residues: CASSYLNRPGLAGGRTGELFF.

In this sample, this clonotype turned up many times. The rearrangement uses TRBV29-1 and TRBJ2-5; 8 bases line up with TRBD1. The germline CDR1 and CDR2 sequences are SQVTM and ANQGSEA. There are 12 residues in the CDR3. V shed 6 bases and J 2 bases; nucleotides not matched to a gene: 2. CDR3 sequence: CSVRDRQETQYF. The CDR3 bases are TGCAGCGTCAGGGACAGGCAAGAGACCCAGTACTTC. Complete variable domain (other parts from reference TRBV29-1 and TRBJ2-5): SAVISQKPSRDICQRGTSLTIQCQVDSQVTMMFWYRQQPGQSLTLIATANQGSEATYESGFVIDKFPISRPNLTFSTLTVSNMSPEDSSIYLCSVRDRQETQYFGPGTRLLVL.

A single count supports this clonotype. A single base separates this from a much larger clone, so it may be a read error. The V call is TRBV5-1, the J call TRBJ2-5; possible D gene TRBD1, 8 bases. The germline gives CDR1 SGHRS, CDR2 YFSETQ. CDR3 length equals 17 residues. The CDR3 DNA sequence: TGCGCCAGCAGCTCTTGGAAACGAGACAGGGGAGGGGAGACCCGGTACTTC. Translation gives CASSSWKRDRGGETRYF.

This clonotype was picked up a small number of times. DNA of the CDR3: TGCGCCAGCAGCTTGGTTCCGGGACAGTCCTACGAGCAGTACTTC. Protein: CASSLVPGQSYEQYF. V usage is TRBV5-1 and J usage is TRBJ2-7, with TRBD1 matching over 7 bases. The germline gives CDR1 SGHRS, CDR2 YFSETQ. This CDR3 spans 15 amino acids. The J segment lost 1 base and the V segment lost 0 bases, leaving 4 bases of the junction unmatched.

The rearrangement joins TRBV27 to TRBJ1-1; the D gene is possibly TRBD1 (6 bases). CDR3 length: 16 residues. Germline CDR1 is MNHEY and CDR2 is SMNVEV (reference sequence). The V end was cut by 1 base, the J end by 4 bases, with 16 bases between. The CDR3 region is CASSLWSGGQVTEAFF. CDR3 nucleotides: TGTGCCAGCAGTTTATGGTCGGGGGGGCAGGTCACTGAAGCTTTCTTT.

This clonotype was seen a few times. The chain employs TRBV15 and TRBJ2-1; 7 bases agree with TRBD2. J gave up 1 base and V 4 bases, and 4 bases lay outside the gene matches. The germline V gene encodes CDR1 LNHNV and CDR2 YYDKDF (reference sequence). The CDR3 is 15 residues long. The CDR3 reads CATSKGLPSYNEQFF. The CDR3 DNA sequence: TGTGCCACCAGCAAGGGACTACCTTCCTACAATGAGCAGTTCTTC.

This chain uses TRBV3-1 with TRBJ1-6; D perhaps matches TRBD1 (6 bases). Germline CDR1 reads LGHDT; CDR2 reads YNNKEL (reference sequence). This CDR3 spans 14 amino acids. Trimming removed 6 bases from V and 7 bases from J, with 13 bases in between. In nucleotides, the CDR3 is TGTGCCAGCAGTCTATCGGACAGCAATTCACCCCTCCACTTT. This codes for CASSLSDSNSPLHF.

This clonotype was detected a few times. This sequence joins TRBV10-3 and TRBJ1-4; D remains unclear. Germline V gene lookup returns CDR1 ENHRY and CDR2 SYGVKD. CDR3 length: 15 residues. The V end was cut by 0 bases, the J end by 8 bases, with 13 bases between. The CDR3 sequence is CAISESKSPTEKLFF. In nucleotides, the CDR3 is TGTGCCATCAGTGAGTCGAAGAGTCCCACGGAAAAACTGTTTTTT.

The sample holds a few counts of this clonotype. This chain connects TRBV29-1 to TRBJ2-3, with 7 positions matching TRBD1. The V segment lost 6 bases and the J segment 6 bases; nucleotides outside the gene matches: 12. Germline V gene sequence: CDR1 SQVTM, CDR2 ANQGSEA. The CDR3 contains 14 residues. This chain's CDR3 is CSVQRTGPRDTQYF. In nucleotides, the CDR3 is TGCAGCGTCCAAAGGACAGGACCCCGGGATACGCAGTATTTT.

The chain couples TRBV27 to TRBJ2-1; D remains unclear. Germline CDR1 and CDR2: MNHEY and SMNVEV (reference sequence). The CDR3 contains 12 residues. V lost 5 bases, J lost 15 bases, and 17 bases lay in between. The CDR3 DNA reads TGTGCCAGCAGTCTCCGGACCGGACGGCGGTTCTTC. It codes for CASSLRTGRRFF.

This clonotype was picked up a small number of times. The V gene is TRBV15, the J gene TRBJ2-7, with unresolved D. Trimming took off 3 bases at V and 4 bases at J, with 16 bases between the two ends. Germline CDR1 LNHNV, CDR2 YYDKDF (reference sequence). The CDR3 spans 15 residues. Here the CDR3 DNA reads TGTGCCACCAGCAGCGATGCAACGGCTCTGTACGAGCAGTACTTC. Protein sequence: CATSSDATALYEQYF.

The CDR3 bases are TGCAGCGTTGCTCCCGACTCTGGAAACACCATATATTTT. Translation: CSVAPDSGNTIYF. The V gene is TRBV29-1, the J gene TRBJ1-3; no firm D call. The CDR3 is made up of 13 amino acids. Germline assignment: CDR1 SQVTM and CDR2 ANQGSEA. V dropped 4 bases and J dropped 0 bases, with 7 bases sitting between them.